Sequencing of this TCR beta chain was carried out in a study of blood T cell repertoires in COVID-19. Repertoires were generated with immunoSEQ multiplex PCR, while TCRdb's copy carries only in-frame clones and drops some. The sample holds about 72,000 clones, around 83% seen once. Germline V gene sequence: CDR1 KGHSH, CDR2 LQKENI. This CDR3 spans 15 amino acids. J was trimmed by 0 bases and V by 4 bases; bases with no gene match: 3. This sequence was found in a woman over 75 with active or convalescent COVID-19. Sequenced sample: peripheral blood. The rearrangement links TRBV18 to TRBJ1-5, with 7 bases that match TRBD1. CDR3 bases: TGTGCCAGCTCACTAGGGGGCGTTAGCAATCAGCCCCAGCATTTT. It translates to CASSLGGVSNQPQHF.